The next 18 T cell receptor beta chains were all read from a single sample in a study of T-cell reconstitution after alpha-beta-depleted transplantation in children. The TCRbeta library was prepared with unique molecular identifiers. From the PCR reads, TCRdb called clonotypes with MiXCR, one entry per CDR3 protein. Of some 490,000 distinct CDR3 sequences detected, under 15% appear once; the ten largest clones hold 5% to 6%. The material was PBMCs from the stem cell graft donor, obtained from the stem cell graft. All receptors derive from a human donor who donated a stem cell graft to a child with combined immunodeficiency.

The V call is TRBV7-8, the J call TRBJ1-4; the D is unclear. V lost 3 bases, J lost 5 bases, and 16 bases lay in between. Germline CDR1 SGHVS, CDR2 FQNEAQ. This CDR3 has 16 residues. The DNA for the CDR3 is TGTGCCAGCAGCTTTCTTACAGCGATAACGAATGAAAAACTGTTTTTT. Its translation: CASSFLTAITNEKLFF.

The J gene is TRBJ2-4, the V gene TRBV4-3; 12 nucleotides line up with TRBD2. The V gene end was trimmed by 3 bases and the J gene end by 3 bases; junction bases not matched to a gene: 12. The CDR3 runs 19 residues. Germline V gene sequence: CDR1 LGHNA, CDR2 YSLEER. In nucleotides, the CDR3 is TGCGCCAGCAGCCAGCATCACCTTCCTAGCGGGGGGGTCAAAAACATTCAGTACTTC. Its translation: CASSQHHLPSGGVKNIQYF.

V usage is TRBV28 and J usage is TRBJ2-7; D is unresolved. Germline CDR1 is MDHEN and CDR2 is SYDVKM. Trimming stripped 3 bases from V and 4 bases from J, with 7 bases between. This CDR3 comprises 12 residues. CDR3 amino acids: CASSFMEYEQYF. As DNA, the CDR3 is TGTGCCAGCAGTTTCATGGAGTACGAGCAGTACTTC.

This clonotype was counted only a few times. The chain recombines TRBV18 with TRBJ2-1; TRBD2 agrees at 12 bases. Germline V CDR1 and CDR2: KGHSH, LQKENI. J lost 7 bases, V lost 3 bases, and 4 bases had no gene match. The CDR3 spans 15 residues. The CDR3 here is CASSPLAGGQNEQFF. CDR3 DNA sequence: TGTGCCAGCTCACCCCTAGCGGGGGGGCAAAATGAGCAGTTCTTC.

The chain links TRBV6-5 to TRBJ1-2; TRBD1 is a possible D gene (5 bases). V gave up 5 bases and J gave up 3 bases, with 13 bases separating them. The CDR3 is 14 residues long. Germline loops: CDR1 MNHEY, CDR2 SVGAGI. CDR3: CASSTGGPDYGYTF. Here the CDR3 DNA reads TGTGCCAGCAGTACAGGAGGACCCGACTATGGCTACACCTTC.

This clonotype was picked up a small number of times. The chain combines TRBV20-1 with TRBJ2-7, with 15 positions matching TRBD2. Per germline, CDR1 DFQATT and CDR2 SNEGSKA (reference sequence). V shed 5 bases, J shed 1 base, and the junction held 6 bases outside the gene matches. CDR3 length equals 16 residues. CDR3 nucleotide sequence: TGCAGTGCTGCGTGGACTAGCGGGAGGGATTCCTACGAGCAGTACTTC. Translation gives CSAAWTSGRDSYEQYF.

This clonotype was counted ten times or more. The chain carries TRBV9 and TRBJ2-5, with TRBD2 matching over 9 bases. From germline, CDR1 is SGDLS and CDR2 YYNGEE. V dropped 0 bases and J dropped 2; count of bases not matched to a gene: 5. There are 16 residues in the CDR3. The CDR3 coding sequence is TGTGCCAGCAGCGTAGGGGCTAGCGGGATTCAAGAGACCCAGTACTTC. Amino acids: CASSVGASGIQETQYF. The full variable domain, rest sourced from reference TRBV9 and TRBJ2-5, is DSGVTQTPKHLITATGQRVTLRCSPRSGDLSVYWYQQSLDQGLQFLIQYYNGEERAKGNILERFSAQQFPDLHSELNLSSLELGDSALYFCASSVGASGIQETQYFGPGTRLLVL.

The V gene is TRBV11-3, the J gene TRBJ2-4; TRBD2 aligns across 9 bases. V lost 1 base to trimming and J lost 8 bases; unmatched junction nucleotides: 9. This CDR3 is built from 16 residues. CDR1 is SGHNT and CDR2 is YENEEA in the germline V gene. The CDR3 DNA sequence: TGTGCCAGCAGCTTAGTGGCGGGAGGGCCGGGGGACATTCAGTACTTC. It translates to CASSLVAGGPGDIQYF.

This clonotype was seen ten or more times. The chain combines TRBV15 with TRBJ2-4, with a weak D call TRBD2 (5 bases). Germline lookup yields CDR1 LNHNV and CDR2 YYDKDF (reference sequence). With 1 base removed from V and 8 bases from J, the gap between germline ends came to 15 bases. This CDR3 contains 15 residues. CDR3 in amino acids: CATSRGGLPSDIQYF. The CDR3 coding sequence is TGTGCCACCAGCAGAGGCGGGCTGCCTTCGGACATTCAGTACTTC. Full variable domain (outside the CDR3, taken from reference TRBV15 and TRBJ2-4): DAMVIQNPRYQVTQFGKPVTLSCSQTLNHNVMYWYQQKSSQAPKLLFHYYDKDFNNEADTPDNFQSRRPNTSFCFLDIRSPGLGDTAMYLCATSRGGLPSDIQYFGAGTRLSVL.

This clonotype was seen many times. The V call is TRBV12-3 or TRBV12-4, the J call TRBJ2-1, with no clear D. The CDR3 sequence is 15 residues long. The germline V and J ends were trimmed by 3 bases and 0 bases, with 9 bases remaining between them. CDR3 bases: TGTGCCAGCAGTTTTTACAGCATCTCCTACAATGAGCAGTTCTTC. Its translation is CASSFYSISYNEQFF.

This chain connects TRBV21-1 to TRBJ2-1. TRBV21-1 is a documented pseudogene. There are 16 residues in the CDR3. CDR3 coding DNA: TGTGCCAGCAGCAAATGGGGTTCCCGCCCCTACAATGAGCAGTTCTTC. The encoded protein is CASSKWGSRPYNEQFF.

This clonotype occurred many times. The chain uses TRBV29-1 and TRBJ2-1; D could derive from TRBD1 or TRBD2 (5 bases each). V gave up 8 bases and J gave up 0 bases, with 11 bases separating them. This CDR3 spans 13 amino acids. Germline CDR1 reads SQVTM; CDR2 reads ANQGSEA. The CDR3 region is CSSGLSSYNEQFF. The CDR3 DNA reads TGCAGCTCGGGGCTAAGCTCCTACAATGAGCAGTTCTTC.

The CDR3 nucleotides read TGTGCCAGCAGTTCGCCTAGCGGAGATACGCAGTATTTT. Translating gives CASSSPSGDTQYF. J is TRBJ2-3 and V is TRBV6-6, with TRBD2 identical over 7 bases. The CDR3 runs 13 residues. CDR1 and CDR2 (germline): MNHNY, SVGAGI (reference sequence). V gave up 4 bases and J gave up 5 bases; unmatched junction bases: 3.

There are many counts of this clonotype. CDR3 in amino acids: CASLGPNTEAFF. CDR3 nucleotide sequence: TGTGCCAGTCTAGGGCCCAATACTGAAGCTTTCTTT. The chain carries TRBV28 and TRBJ1-1; D gene unclear. CDR3 size: 12 residues. Looked up from germline, CDR1 is MDHEN and CDR2 is SYDVKM. V was shortened by 9 bases and J by 5 bases, with 13 bases between the two germline ends.

The rearrangement joins TRBV9 to TRBJ2-1; D possibly corresponds to TRBD2 (6 bases). Per germline, CDR1 SGDLS and CDR2 YYNGEE. There are 16 residues in the CDR3. V lost 0 bases, J lost 8 bases, and 18 bases lay in between. As DNA, the CDR3 is TGTGCCAGCAGCGTAGTCGGTGGCGGCCGGAGGGATGAGCAGTTCTTC. Translation gives CASSVVGGGRRDEQFF.

This clonotype appeared a few times. This chain links TRBV12-3 or TRBV12-4 with TRBJ1-5; no firm D call. This CDR3 comprises 14 residues. V gave up 2 bases and J gave up 7 bases, with 12 bases separating them. The CDR3 DNA is TGTGCCAGCAGTTTAAGATCGAGTGGGCAGCCCCAGCATTTT. Amino acids: CASSLRSSGQPQHF.

The rearrangement joins TRBV15 to TRBJ2-7; D remains ambiguous. The germline gives CDR1 LNHNV, CDR2 YYDKDF (reference sequence). V lost 1 base and J 0 bases, leaving 10 bases between the germline ends. The CDR3 is 15 amino acids. This CDR3 is CATSRGLAHSYEQYF. The CDR3 DNA follows: TGTGCCACCAGCAGAGGCCTCGCCCACTCCTACGAGCAGTACTTC.

The chain links TRBV4-3 to TRBJ2-1; 8 positions agree with TRBD2. The V gene end was trimmed by 0 bases and the J gene end by 5 bases; junction bases not matched to a gene: 6. The CDR3 length is 16 residues. CDR1 and CDR2 from the germline V gene are LGHNA and YSLEER. In DNA form, the CDR3 reads TGCGCCAGCAGCCAAGATCGGGTCGGGAGGGACAATGAGCAGTTCTTC. Amino acid sequence: CASSQDRVGRDNEQFF.